This TCR beta chain was identified in a study of T cell responses to AZD1222 COVID-19 vaccine. General study findings and limits: A reported finding is that nearly half of spike-specific TCRs target unmutated variant regions.

Repertoires were generated with immunoSEQ multiplex PCR, while TCRdb's copy carries only in-frame clones and drops some. This sample yields about 97,000 clones, of which around 87% are seen a single time; approximately 10% belongs to the top ten. In regard to this clone: Its antigen is undetermined.

The germline V and J ends were trimmed by 2 bases and 5 bases, with 9 bases remaining between them. This CDR3 has 12 amino acids. The germline gives CDR1 GTSNPN, CDR2 SVGIG (reference sequence). The chain is built from TRBV30 and TRBJ2-5; D is ambiguous. This TCR came from an adult who received the AZD1222 COVID-19 vaccine. The material sequenced was peripheral blood, taken 28 days after the second AZD1222 dose. The CDR3 nucleotides read TGTGCCTGGAGTAGTAGTTTCGAGACCCAGTACTTC. This sequence encodes CAWSSSFETQYF.